The present T cell receptor beta chain was sequenced within a study of T-cell reconstitution after alpha-beta-depleted transplantation in children. Study results and caveats: Surviving thymic progenitors and recipient T cells were the source of high TCRbeta diversity at day 60 in some patients. Reportedly, roughly two months post-transplant, alpha-beta T cells arose from several hundred expanded graft clones. Newly produced T cells mostly accounted for T-cell counts and diversity one year post-transplant.

Concerning this clonotype itself: Its antigen remains unidentified.

The authors prepared the TCRbeta library with unique molecular identifiers. TCRdb re-called the PCR reads through MiXCR, storing one row per CDR3 protein. Among some 130,000 distinct CDR3 sequences listed, roughly 9.7% were seen once. V dropped 3 bases and J dropped 8; count of bases not matched to a gene: 11. The germline CDR1 and CDR2 sequences are SGDLS and YYNGEE. The CDR3 extends over 16 amino acids. The specimen comprised PBMCs, mostly from graft donor cells, sampled 180 days after TCRalphabeta/CD19-depleted stem cell transplant. The V call is TRBV9, the J call TRBJ2-1; 10 bases are a match to TRBD2. The TCR sequence derives from a girl under three years old who had a stem cell transplant for combined immunodeficiency, so the T cells may come from the graft donor. The CDR3 nucleotides are TGTGCCAGCAGCGCTTGGGATACGGGACTAGCGTATGAGCAGTTCTTC. As protein: CASSAWDTGLAYEQFF.